A selection of T cell receptor beta chains follows, all from one sample in a study of human T cells and chemical hapten exposure. MiXCR was run by TCRdb on the RACE reads, yielding one entry per CDR3 protein. The data contain about 64,000 distinct CDR3 sequences, 11% of them singletons. Sequences were derived from whole blood, sampled in connection with sensitization to the hapten diphenylcyclopropenone (DPC). The receptors were sampled from a woman in her thirties with alopecia areata. Some clones in this sample may be carry-over from other donors' samples. Both conserved end residues are part of each CDR3. The D gene is left open where the match is weak. Only part of the rows carry a size: once, few, many, or a class if the clone is expanded.

CSVREPMNTEAFF TGCAGCGTCCGGGAACCCATGAACACTGAAGCTTTCTTT NA TRBJ1-1 TRBV29-1 NA
CASSSGLFTDTQYF TGTGCCAGCAGTTCGGGCCTGTTCACAGATACGCAGTATTTT NA TRBJ2-3 TRBV6-5 many
CASSSRTGRSPHEQFF TGTGCCAGCTCATCGAGGACAGGGAGGTCCCCCCATGAGCAGTTCTTC TRBD1 TRBJ2-1 TRBV18 NA
CASSEPGRTGELFF TGTGCCAGCAGTGAACCCGGACGGACCGGGGAGCTGTTTTTT NA TRBJ2-2 TRBV25-1 many
CASSLELVTEAFF TGCGCCAGCAGCTTGGAATTAGTCACTGAAGCTTTCTTT NA TRBJ1-1 TRBV5-1 NA
CASSLEAYGYTF TGTGCCAGCAGCTTAGAAGCCTATGGCTACACCTTC NA TRBJ1-2 TRBV7-9 few
CSVGGTGILDTQYF TGCAGCGTTGGAGGGACAGGAATCCTGGATACGCAGTATTTT TRBD1 TRBJ2-3 TRBV29-1 NA
CASSLGPSDTDTQYF TGTGCCAGCAGCTTGGGGCCTAGCGACACAGATACGCAGTATTTT NA TRBJ2-3 TRBV5-6 NA
CASRTSGGAVYNEQFF TGTGCCAGCAGGACTAGCGGGGGGGCCGTTTACAATGAGCAGTTCTTC TRBD2 TRBJ2-1 TRBV7-2 few
CASSRGQEATEAFF TGTGCCAGCAGCCGGGGACAGGAGGCCACTGAAGCTTTCTTT TRBD1 TRBJ1-1 TRBV12-3/TRBV12-4 many
CSVLHWGPNSYNEQFF TGCAGCGTCCTCCATTGGGGACCAAACTCCTACAATGAGCAGTTCTTC NA TRBJ2-1 TRBV29-1 few
CASSLGQGYGYTF TGTGCCAGCAGTTTGGGGCAGGGCTATGGCTACACCTTC NA TRBJ1-2 TRBV12-3/TRBV12-4 few
CASRAGNTIYF TGTGCCAGCAGGGCTGGAAACACCATATATTTT NA TRBJ1-3 TRBV6-6 NA
CSVAVQGSEKLFF TGCAGCGTTGCGGTCCAAGGGAGTGAAAAACTGTTTTTT NA TRBJ1-4 TRBV29-1 few
CSASGGSDEQYF TGCAGTGCTAGTGGTGGTTCGGACGAGCAGTACTTC NA TRBJ2-7 TRBV20-1 NA
CASKLAGLGNEQFF TGTGCCAGCAAACTAGCGGGATTGGGCAATGAGCAGTTCTTC TRBD2 TRBJ2-1 TRBV6-2/TRBV6-3 few
CASSLSGATNTGELFF TGCGCCAGCAGCCTTAGCGGCGCAACGAACACCGGGGAGCTGTTTTTT NA TRBJ2-2 TRBV4-3 NA
CASRDRGSGANVLTF TGTGCCAGCCGGGACAGGGGCTCTGGGGCCAACGTCCTGACTTTC TRBD1 TRBJ2-6 TRBV6-5 few
CASSLYGRAGEQYF TGTGCCAGCAGTTTATACGGGAGGGCCGGCGAGCAGTACTTC TRBD2 TRBJ2-7 TRBV28 few
CASMFSQGARQPQHF TGTGCCAGCATGTTTTCTCAGGGGGCTCGTCAGCCCCAGCATTTT TRBD1 TRBJ1-5 TRBV12-3/TRBV12-4 NA
CASRSSGAQTQYF TGTGCCAGCCGAAGTAGCGGGGCACAGACCCAGTACTTC TRBD2 TRBJ2-5 TRBV7-2 NA
CASSLGRSNEKLFF TGCGCCAGCAGCTTGGGTAGGAGTAATGAAAAACTGTTTTTT NA TRBJ1-4 TRBV5-1 many
CSATGQGYTDTQYF TGCAGTGCCACAGGACAGGGGTACACAGATACGCAGTATTTT TRBD1 TRBJ2-3 TRBV20-1 many
CASSLGTGPYNEQFF TGTGCCAGCAGCTTGGGGACAGGGCCGTACAATGAGCAGTTCTTC TRBD1 TRBJ2-1 TRBV7-8 few
CASSHPMATLYEQYF TGTGCCAGCAGCCACCCAATGGCTACCCTCTACGAGCAGTACTTC NA TRBJ2-7 TRBV28 many
CASSLFRTGEETQYF TGTGCCAGCAGCTTATTCCGGACAGGGGAAGAGACCCAGTACTTC TRBD1 TRBJ2-5 TRBV11-3 NA
CASRPRTGGYNEQFF TGTGCCAGCAGACCCCGGACAGGAGGCTACAATGAGCAGTTCTTC TRBD1 TRBJ2-1 TRBV6-2/TRBV6-3 NA
CASSSGLGTDTQYF TGTGCCAGCAGCTCGGGACTTGGCACAGATACGCAGTATTTT NA TRBJ2-3 TRBV7-6 few
CASSQIPVDVFANTGELFF TGCGCCAGCAGCCAAATACCCGTGGACGTTTTCGCGAACACCGGGGAGCTGTTTTTT NA TRBJ2-2 TRBV4-1 NA
CASSLSGQFYTF TGTGCCAGCAGCTTGAGCGGACAATTCTACACCTTC NA TRBJ1-2 TRBV7-9 many
CASSPGPDQPQHF TGCGCCAGCAGCCCGGGCCCCGATCAGCCCCAGCATTTT NA TRBJ1-5 TRBV5-1 few
CSATRLAALYEQYF TGCAGTGCTACCAGACTAGCGGCCCTCTACGAGCAGTACTTC TRBD2 TRBJ2-7 TRBV20-1 many
CASSHDRASDYGYTF TGCGCCAGCAGCCATGACCGGGCTTCTGACTATGGCTACACCTTC NA TRBJ1-2 TRBV4-1 many
CASSATPNTEAFF TGTGCCAGCAGCGCGACACCGAACACTGAAGCTTTCTTT NA TRBJ1-1 TRBV7-3 many
CSVERQMVYGYTF TGCAGCGTTGAACGGCAGATGGTCTATGGCTACACCTTC NA TRBJ1-2 TRBV29-1 few
CASSTGHINEKLFF TGTGCCAGCAGCACCGGACATATTAATGAAAAACTGTTTTTT NA TRBJ1-4 TRBV12-3/TRBV12-4 few
CATHRSSSGNTIYF TGTGCCACCCACCGGAGCTCCTCTGGAAACACCATATATTTT NA TRBJ1-3 TRBV13 NA
CAIDGGHGNQPQHF TGTGCCATCGACGGGGGGCATGGCAATCAGCCCCAGCATTTT NA TRBJ1-5 TRBV2 few
CASRASGNSYNEQFF TGTGCCAGCAGGGCAAGCGGGAACTCCTACAATGAGCAGTTCTTC TRBD2 TRBJ2-1 TRBV12-3/TRBV12-4 many
CASRQQGNTGELFF TGTGCCAGCAGGCAACAGGGGAACACCGGGGAGCTGTTTTTT NA TRBJ2-2 TRBV6-2/TRBV6-3 NA
CASRGLGGNQPQHF TGTGCCAGCAGGGGATTGGGGGGCAATCAGCCCCAGCATTTT NA TRBJ1-5 TRBV6-6 many
CASSLDPANTGELFF TGTGCCAGCAGCTTAGATCCAGCGAACACCGGGGAGCTGTTTTTT NA TRBJ2-2 TRBV7-9 NA
CASSQGRGQPQHF TGCGCCAGCAGCCAAGGGCGGGGTCAGCCCCAGCATTTT NA TRBJ1-5 TRBV4-1 many
CASSPNTEAFF TGTGCCAGCAGTCCAAACACTGAAGCTTTCTTT NA TRBJ1-1 TRBV28 many
CATRSSTEAFF TGTGCCACCCGGAGTTCGACTGAAGCTTTCTTT NA TRBJ1-1 TRBV19 many
CSAGLAGNTDTQYF TGCAGTGCCGGACTAGCGGGAAATACAGATACGCAGTATTTT TRBD2 TRBJ2-3 TRBV20-1 many
CSGPPGTSPYNEQFF TGCAGTGGCCCACCCGGGACTAGCCCCTACAATGAGCAGTTCTTC TRBD2 TRBJ2-1 TRBV20-1 NA
CASSYGTGGYEQYF TGTGCCAGCAGTTACGGGACAGGGGGATACGAGCAGTACTTC TRBD1 TRBJ2-7 TRBV6-2/TRBV6-3 many
CASSPPNGDEQFF TGCGCCAGCAGCCCCCCGAACGGGGACGAGCAGTTCTTC NA TRBJ2-1 TRBV5-1 few